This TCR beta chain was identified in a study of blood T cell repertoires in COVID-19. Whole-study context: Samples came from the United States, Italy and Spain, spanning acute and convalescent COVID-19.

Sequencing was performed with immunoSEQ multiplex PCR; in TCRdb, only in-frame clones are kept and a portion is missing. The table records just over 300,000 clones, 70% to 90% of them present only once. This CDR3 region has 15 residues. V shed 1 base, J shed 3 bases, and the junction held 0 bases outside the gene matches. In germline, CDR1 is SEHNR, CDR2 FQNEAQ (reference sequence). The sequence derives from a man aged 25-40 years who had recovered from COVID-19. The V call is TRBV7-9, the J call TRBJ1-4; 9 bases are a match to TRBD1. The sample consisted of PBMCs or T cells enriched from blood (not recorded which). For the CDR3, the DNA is TGTGCCAGCAGCTTAGGGGACAGGGCTAATGAAAAACTGTTTTTT. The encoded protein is CASSLGDRANEKLFF.